Given below is one T cell receptor beta chain in context. Its antigen is still unknown. The assay was immunoSEQ multiplex PCR, and TCRdb's table has in-frame clones only and misses some. The sample comprises approximately 840,000 clones, approximately 96% of which are singletons, and less than 0.25% rests with the top ten. The data are from a study of shared clonotypes between healthy human individuals. Study-level results: Several donors shared roughly 5% of their naive CD4 clonotypes.

Naive CD8 cells, CD45RO-negative and positively selected for CCR7, excluded terminally differentiated effector memory CD45RA+ cells. V shed 0 bases and J shed 2 bases, with 9 bases lying between them. Germline V gene lookup returns CDR1 SGHTS and CDR2 YDEGEE. CDR3 size: 15 residues. The sample consisted of naive CD8+ T cells sorted from blood. This sequence joins TRBV5-8 and TRBJ1-5; unclear D gene. The source of this sequence is a man aged 25-45 years in good health. The CDR3 spells CASSLGIIGNQPQHF. In DNA, the CDR3 is TGTGCCAGCAGCTTGGGCATTATCGGCAATCAGCCCCAGCATTTT.